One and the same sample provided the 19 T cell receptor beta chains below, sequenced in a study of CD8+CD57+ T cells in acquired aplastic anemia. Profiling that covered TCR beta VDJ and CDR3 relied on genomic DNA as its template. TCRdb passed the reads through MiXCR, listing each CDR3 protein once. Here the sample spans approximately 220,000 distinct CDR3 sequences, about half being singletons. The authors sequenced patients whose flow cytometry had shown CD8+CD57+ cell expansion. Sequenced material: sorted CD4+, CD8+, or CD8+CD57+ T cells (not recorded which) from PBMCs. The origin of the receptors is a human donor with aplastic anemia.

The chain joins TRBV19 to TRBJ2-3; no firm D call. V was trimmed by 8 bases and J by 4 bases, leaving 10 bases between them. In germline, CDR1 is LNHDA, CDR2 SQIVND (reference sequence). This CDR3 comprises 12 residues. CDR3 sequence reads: CASLELPDTQYF. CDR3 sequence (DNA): TGTGCCAGTTTAGAGTTACCAGATACGCAGTATTTT.

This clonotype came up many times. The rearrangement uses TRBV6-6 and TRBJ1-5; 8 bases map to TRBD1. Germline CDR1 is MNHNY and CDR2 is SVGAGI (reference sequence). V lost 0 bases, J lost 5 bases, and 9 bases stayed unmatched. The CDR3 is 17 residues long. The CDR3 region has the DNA TGTGCCAGCAGTTACTCGACGGGACAGGCGGGACATCAGCCCCAGCATTTT. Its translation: CASSYSTGQAGHQPQHF.

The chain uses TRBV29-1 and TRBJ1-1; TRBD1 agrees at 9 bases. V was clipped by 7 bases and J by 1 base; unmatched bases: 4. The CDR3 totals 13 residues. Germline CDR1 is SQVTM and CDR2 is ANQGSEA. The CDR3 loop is CSAGDRANTEAFF. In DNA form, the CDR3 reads TGCAGCGCCGGGGACAGGGCGAACACTGAAGCTTTCTTT.

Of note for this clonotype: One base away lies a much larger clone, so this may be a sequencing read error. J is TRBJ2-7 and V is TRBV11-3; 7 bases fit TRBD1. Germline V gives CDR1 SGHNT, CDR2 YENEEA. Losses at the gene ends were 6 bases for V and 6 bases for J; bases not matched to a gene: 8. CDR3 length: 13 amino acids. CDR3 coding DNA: TGTGCCAGCAGAGCGACAGGGTCCAGCGAGCAGTACTTC. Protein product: CASRATGSSEQYF.

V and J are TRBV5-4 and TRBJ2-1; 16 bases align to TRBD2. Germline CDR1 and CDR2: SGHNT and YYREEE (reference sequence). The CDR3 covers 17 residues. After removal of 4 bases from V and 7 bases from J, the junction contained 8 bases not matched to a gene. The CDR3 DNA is TGTGCCAGCAGCCCGGGGACTAGCGGGGGGGAGGTGAATGAGCAGTTCTTC. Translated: CASSPGTSGGEVNEQFF.

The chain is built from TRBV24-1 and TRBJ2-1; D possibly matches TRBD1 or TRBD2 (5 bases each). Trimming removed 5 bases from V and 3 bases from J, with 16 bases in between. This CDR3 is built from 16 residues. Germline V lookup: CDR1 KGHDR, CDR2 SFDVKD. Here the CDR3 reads CATSGDRDGDYNEQFF. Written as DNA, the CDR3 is TGTGCCACCAGTGGAGACCGGGACGGAGACTACAATGAGCAGTTCTTC.

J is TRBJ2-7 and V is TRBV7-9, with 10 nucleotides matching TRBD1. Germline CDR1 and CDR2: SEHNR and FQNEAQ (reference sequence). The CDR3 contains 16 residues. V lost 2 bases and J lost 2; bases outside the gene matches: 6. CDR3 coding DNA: TGTGCCAGCAGCTTACTAGGACAGGGGGAAGCCTACGAGCAGTACTTC. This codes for CASSLLGQGEAYEQYF.

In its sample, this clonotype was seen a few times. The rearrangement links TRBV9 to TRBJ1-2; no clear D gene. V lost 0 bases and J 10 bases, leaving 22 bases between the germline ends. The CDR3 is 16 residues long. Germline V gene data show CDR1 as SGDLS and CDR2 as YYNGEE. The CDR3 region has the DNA TGTGCCAGCAGCGTAGGAGGGCCCAGGAGTAGGGATCCCTACACCTTC. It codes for CASSVGGPRSRDPYTF.

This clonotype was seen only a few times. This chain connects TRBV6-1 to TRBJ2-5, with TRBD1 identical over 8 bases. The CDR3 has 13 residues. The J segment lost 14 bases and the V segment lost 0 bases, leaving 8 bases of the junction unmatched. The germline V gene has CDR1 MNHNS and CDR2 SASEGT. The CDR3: CASSEAPGTGVYF. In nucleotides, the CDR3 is TGTGCCAGCAGTGAAGCGCCCGGGACAGGCGTTTACTTC.

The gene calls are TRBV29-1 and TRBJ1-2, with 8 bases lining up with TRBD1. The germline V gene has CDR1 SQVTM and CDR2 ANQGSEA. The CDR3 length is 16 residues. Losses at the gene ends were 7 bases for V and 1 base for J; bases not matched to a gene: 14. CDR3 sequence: CSAGQGRSPLNYGYTF. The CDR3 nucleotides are TGCAGCGCCGGACAGGGACGATCACCGCTTAACTATGGCTACACCTTC.

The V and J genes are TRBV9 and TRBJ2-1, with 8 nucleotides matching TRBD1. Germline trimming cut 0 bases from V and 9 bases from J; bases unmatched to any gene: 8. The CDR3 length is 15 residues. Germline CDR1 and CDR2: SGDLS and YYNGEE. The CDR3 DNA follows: TGTGCCAGCAGCGTAGCTCCCCAGGGGGCAGGTGAGCAGTTCTTC. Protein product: CASSVAPQGAGEQFF.

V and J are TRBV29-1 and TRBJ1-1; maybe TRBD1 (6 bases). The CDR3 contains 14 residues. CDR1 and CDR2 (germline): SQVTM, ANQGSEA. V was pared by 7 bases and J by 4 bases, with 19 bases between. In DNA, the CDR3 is TGCAGCGGTCCTAGGGGGGGGGGCGGCACTGAAGCTTTCTTT. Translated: CSGPRGGGGTEAFF.

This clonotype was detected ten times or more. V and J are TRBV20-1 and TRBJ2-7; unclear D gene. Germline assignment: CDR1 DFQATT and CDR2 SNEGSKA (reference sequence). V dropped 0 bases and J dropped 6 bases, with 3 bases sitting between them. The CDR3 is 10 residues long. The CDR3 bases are TGCAGTGCTAGAGATCGCGAGCAGTACTTC. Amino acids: CSARDREQYF.

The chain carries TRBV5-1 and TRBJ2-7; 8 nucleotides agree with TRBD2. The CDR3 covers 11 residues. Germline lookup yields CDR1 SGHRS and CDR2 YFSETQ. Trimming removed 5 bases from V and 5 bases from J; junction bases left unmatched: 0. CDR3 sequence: CASRLADEQYF. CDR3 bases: TGCGCCAGCAGACTAGCGGACGAGCAGTACTTC.

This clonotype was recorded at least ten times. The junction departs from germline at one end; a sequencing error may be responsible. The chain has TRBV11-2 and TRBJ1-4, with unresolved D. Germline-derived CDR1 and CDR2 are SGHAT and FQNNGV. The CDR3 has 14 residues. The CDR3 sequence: CASTPATKPERLFF. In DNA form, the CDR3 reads TGTGCCAGCACCCCCGCTACAAAACCGGAAAGACTGTTTTTT.

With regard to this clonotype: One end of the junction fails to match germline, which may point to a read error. CDR3 DNA sequence: TGTGCCAGCAGCTTGTACCATGGCTACACCTTC. It codes for CASSLYHGYTF. The chain uses TRBV5-1 and TRBJ1-2; D is unresolved. The germline V gene encodes CDR1 SGHRS and CDR2 YFSETQ. This CDR3 region has 11 residues.

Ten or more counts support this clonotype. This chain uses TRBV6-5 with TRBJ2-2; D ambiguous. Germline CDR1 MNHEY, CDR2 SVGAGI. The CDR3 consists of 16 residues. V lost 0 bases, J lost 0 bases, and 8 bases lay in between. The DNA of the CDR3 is TGTGCCAGCAGTTACTCTTTCACAGCGAACACCGGGGAGCTGTTTTTT. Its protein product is CASSYSFTANTGELFF.

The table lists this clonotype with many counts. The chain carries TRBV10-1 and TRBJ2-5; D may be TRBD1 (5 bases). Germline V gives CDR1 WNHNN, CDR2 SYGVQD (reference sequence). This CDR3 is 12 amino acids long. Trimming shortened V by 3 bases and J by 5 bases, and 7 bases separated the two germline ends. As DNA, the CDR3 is TGCGCCAGCAGTGACCCAGGGGAGACCCAGTACTTC. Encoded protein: CASSDPGETQYF.

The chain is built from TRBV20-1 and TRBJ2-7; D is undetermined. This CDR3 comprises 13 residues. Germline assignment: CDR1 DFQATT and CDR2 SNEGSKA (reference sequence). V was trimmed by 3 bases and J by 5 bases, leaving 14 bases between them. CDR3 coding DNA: TGCAGTGCTAGGGCTAGTCCTATCGACGAGCAGTACTTC. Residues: CSARASPIDEQYF.